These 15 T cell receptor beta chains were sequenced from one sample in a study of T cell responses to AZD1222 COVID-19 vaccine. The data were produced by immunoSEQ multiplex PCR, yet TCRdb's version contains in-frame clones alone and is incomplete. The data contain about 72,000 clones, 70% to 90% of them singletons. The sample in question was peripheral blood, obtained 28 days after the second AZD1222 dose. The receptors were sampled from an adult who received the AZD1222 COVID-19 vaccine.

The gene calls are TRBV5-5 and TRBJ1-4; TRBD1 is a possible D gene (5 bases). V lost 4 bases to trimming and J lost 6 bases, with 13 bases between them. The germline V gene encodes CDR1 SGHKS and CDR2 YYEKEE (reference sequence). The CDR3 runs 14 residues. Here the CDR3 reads CASSPDTGYEKLFF. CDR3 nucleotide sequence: TGTGCCAGCAGCCCGGACACCGGTTATGAAAAACTGTTTTTT.

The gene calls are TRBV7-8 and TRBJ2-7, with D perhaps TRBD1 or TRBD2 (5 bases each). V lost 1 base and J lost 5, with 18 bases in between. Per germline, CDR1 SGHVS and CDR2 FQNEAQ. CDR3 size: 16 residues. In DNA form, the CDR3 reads TGTGCCAGCAGCTTAGAGTTAGGAACAGGAGGTAACGAGCAGTACTTC. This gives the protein CASSLELGTGGNEQYF.

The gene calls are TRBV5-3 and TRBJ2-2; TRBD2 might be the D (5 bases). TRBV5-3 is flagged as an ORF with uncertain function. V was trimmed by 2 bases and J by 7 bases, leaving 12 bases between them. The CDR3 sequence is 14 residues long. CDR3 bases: TGTGCCAGAAGCTTCCTAGCCCGGAGCGGGGAGCTGTTTTTT. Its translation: CARSFLARSGELFF.

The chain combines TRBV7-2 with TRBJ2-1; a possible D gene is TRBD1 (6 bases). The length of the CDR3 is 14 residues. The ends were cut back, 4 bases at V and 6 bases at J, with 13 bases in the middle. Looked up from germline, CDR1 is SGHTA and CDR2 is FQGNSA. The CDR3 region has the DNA TGTGCCAGCAGCTGGACAGAGGGGCCCAATGAGCAGTTCTTC. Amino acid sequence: CASSWTEGPNEQFF.

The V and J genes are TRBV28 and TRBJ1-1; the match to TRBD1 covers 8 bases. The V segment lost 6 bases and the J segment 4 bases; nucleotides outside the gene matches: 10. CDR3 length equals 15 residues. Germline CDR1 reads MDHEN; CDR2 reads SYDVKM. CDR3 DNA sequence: TGTGCCAGCAGCTATTCCTCGGACAGGGCCACTGAAGCTTTCTTT. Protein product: CASSYSSDRATEAFF.

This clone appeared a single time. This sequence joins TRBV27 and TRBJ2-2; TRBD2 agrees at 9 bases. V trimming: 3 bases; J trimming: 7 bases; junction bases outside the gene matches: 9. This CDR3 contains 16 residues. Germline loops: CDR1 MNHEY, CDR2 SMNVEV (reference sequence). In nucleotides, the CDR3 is TGTGCCAGCAGTTTGCGGGAGGGGGTTATGGGCGGGGAGCTGTTTTTT. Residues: CASSLREGVMGGELFF.

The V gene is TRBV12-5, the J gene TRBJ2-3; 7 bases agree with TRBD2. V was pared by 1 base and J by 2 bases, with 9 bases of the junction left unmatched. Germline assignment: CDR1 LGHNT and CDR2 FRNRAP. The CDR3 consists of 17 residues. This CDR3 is CASGLAKRDFYTDTQYF. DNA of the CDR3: TGTGCTAGTGGTTTGGCCAAGCGGGACTTTTACACAGATACGCAGTATTTT. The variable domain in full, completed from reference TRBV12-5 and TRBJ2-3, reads DARVTQTPRHKVTEMGQEVTMRCQPILGHNTVFWYRQTMMQGLELLAYFRNRAPLDDSGMPKDRFSAEMPDATLATLKIQPSEPRDSAVYFCASGLAKRDFYTDTQYFGPGTRLTVL.

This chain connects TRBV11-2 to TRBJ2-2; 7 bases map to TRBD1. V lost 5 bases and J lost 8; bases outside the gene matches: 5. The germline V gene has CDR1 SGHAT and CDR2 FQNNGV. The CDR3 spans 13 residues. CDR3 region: CASSRDRGGELFF. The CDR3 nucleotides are TGTGCCAGCAGCCGGGACAGAGGTGGGGAGCTGTTTTTT.

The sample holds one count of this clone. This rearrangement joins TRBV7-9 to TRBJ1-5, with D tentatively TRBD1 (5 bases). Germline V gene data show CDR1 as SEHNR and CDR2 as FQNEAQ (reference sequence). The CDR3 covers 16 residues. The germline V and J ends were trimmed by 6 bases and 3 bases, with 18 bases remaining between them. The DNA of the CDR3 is TGTGCCAGCAGTTCGGGGGGAGGGGTTGCCAATCAGCCCCAGCATTTT. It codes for CASSSGGGVANQPQHF. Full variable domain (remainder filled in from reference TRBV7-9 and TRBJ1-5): DTGVSQNPRHKITKRGQNVTFRCDPISEHNRLYWYRQTLGQGPEFLTYFQNEAQLEKSRLLSDRFSAERPKGSFSTLEIQRTEQGDSAMYLCASSSGGGVANQPQHFGDGTRLSIL.

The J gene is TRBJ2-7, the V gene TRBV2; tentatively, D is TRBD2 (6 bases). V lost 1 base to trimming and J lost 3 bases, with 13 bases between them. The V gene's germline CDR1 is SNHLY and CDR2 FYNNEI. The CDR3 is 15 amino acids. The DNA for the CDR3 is TGTGCCAGCAGTGAAGGGGCGGGAATAAGCTACGAGCAGTACTTC. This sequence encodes CASSEGAGISYEQYF.

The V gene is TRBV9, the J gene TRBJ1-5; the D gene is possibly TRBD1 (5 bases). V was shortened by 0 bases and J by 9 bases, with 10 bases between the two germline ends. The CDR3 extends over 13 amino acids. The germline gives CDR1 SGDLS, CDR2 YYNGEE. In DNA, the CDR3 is TGTGCCAGCAGCGTAGGGGGGGTTGGGCCCCAGCATTTT. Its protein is CASSVGGVGPQHF. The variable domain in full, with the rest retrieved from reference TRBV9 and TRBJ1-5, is DSGVTQTPKHLITATGQRVTLRCSPRSGDLSVYWYQQSLDQGLQFLIQYYNGEERAKGNILERFSAQQFPDLHSELNLSSLELGDSALYFCASSVGGVGPQHFGDGTRLSIL.

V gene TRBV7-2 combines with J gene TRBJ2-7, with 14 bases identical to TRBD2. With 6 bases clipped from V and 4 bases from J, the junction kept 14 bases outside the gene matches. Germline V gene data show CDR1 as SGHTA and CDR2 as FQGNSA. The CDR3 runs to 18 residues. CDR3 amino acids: CASRTTSGRARGLYEQYF. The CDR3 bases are TGTGCCAGCAGGACGACTAGCGGGAGGGCCCGGGGGCTTTACGAGCAGTACTTC.

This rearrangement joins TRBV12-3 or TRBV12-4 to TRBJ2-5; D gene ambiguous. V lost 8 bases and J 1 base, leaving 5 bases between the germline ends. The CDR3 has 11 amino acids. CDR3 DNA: TGTGCCAGCGGGGTCCAAGAGACCCAGTACTTC. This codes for CASGVQETQYF.

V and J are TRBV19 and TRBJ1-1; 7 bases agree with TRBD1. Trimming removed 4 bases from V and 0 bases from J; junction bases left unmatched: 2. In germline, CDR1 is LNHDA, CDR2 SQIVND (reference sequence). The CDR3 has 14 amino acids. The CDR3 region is CASSRGQMNTEAFF. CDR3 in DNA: TGTGCCAGTAGTAGGGGACAGATGAACACTGAAGCTTTCTTT.

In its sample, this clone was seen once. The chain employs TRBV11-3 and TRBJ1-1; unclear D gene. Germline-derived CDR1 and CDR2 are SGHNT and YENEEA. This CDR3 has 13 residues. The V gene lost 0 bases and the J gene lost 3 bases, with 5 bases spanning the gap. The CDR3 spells CASSLDKYTEAFF. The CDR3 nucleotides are TGTGCCAGCAGCTTAGACAAGTACACTGAAGCTTTCTTT.